The 21 T cell receptor beta chains below all came from one sample that was sequenced in a study of CD8 T cells in Susac syndrome. With random hexamers, about 0.45 to 1 ug RNA was reverse transcribed. TCRdb fed the immunoSEQ multiplex PCR reads into MiXCR, producing one record per CDR3 protein. The sample includes about 84,000 distinct CDR3 sequences, approximately 96% of them seen just once. The sequenced sample consisted of CD8+ T cells from PBMCs. The receptors originated from a human donor with Susac syndrome.

This clonotype was counted between two and nine times. The J gene is TRBJ1-6, the V gene TRBV7-8; no reliable D call. Germline lookup yields CDR1 SGHVS and CDR2 FQNEAQ. Trimming shortened V by 5 bases and J by 15 bases, and 17 bases separated the two germline ends. This CDR3 has 13 amino acids. CDR3: CASSPRLVDNLHF. In DNA form, the CDR3 reads TGTGCCAGCAGCCCCCGACTGGTAGACAACCTCCACTTT.

V and J are TRBV10-3 and TRBJ2-2; D call uncertain. This CDR3 spans 11 amino acids. The V end was cut by 10 bases, the J end by 7 bases, with 10 bases between. From germline, CDR1 is ENHRY and CDR2 SYGVKD. As DNA, the CDR3 is TGTGCCACCGGTACTGGCGGGGAGCTGTTTTTT. As protein: CATGTGGELFF.

The chain carries TRBV7-2 and TRBJ2-1; D unclear. Germline loops: CDR1 SGHTA, CDR2 FQGNSA. The V end lost 0 bases, the J end lost 6 bases, and 12 bases lay between the germline ends. This CDR3 is built from 15 residues. Here the CDR3 DNA reads TGTGCCAGCAGCTTAGCGCGACCGTCGGTCAATGAGCAGTTCTTC. Protein sequence: CASSLARPSVNEQFF.

V usage is TRBV18 and J usage is TRBJ2-1; D ambiguous. The CDR3 contains 12 residues. Germline V gene lookup returns CDR1 KGHSH and CDR2 LQKENI. The V and J ends lost 3 bases and 0 bases respectively, with 0 bases between them. Here the CDR3 DNA reads TGTGCCAGCTCACCCTCCTACAATGAGCAGTTCTTC. Protein product: CASSPSYNEQFF.

This clonotype was seen only once. The chain has TRBV4-1 and TRBJ1-1; 8 bases agree with TRBD1. V dropped 5 bases and J dropped 1; count of bases not matched to a gene: 6. Germline V CDR1 and CDR2: MGHRA, YSYEKL. The CDR3 is made up of 15 amino acids. CDR3 DNA sequence: TGCGCCAGCAGCGAATCCGGGACAGGGAACACTGAAGCTTTCTTT. Protein: CASSESGTGNTEAFF.

V gene TRBV4-3 combines with J gene TRBJ2-2, with D possibly matching TRBD1 (6 bases). Germline lookup yields CDR1 LGHNA and CDR2 YSLEER. The CDR3 is made up of 14 amino acids. V was cut by 1 base and J by 8 bases, with 11 bases left in between. CDR3 amino acids: CASSQGGRAGELFF. The CDR3 DNA reads TGCGCCAGCAGCCAAGGGGGGCGCGCTGGGGAGCTGTTTTTT.

This chain uses TRBV20-1 with TRBJ2-1, with a weak D call TRBD2 (6 bases). The CDR3 sequence is 13 residues long. Per germline, CDR1 DFQATT and CDR2 SNEGSKA (reference sequence). The CDR3 coding sequence is TGCACCGGTCGGGGCAGTGGAGGGGATGAGCAGTTCTTC. Protein product: CTGRGSGGDEQFF.

The rearrangement links TRBV25-1 to TRBJ2-7; D may match TRBD1 or TRBD2 (7 bases each). The germline gives CDR1 MGHDK, CDR2 SYGVNS. The CDR3 covers 16 residues. V lost 5 bases, J lost 2 bases, and 19 bases lay in between. The CDR3 loop reads CASSPKGGTEAYEQYF. CDR3 DNA: TGTGCCAGCAGTCCTAAGGGGGGGACAGAAGCCTACGAGCAGTACTTC.

The gene calls are TRBV20-1 and TRBJ2-5, with 8 bases matching TRBD1. V trimming: 3 bases; J trimming: 1 base; junction bases outside the gene matches: 4. Germline V CDR1 and CDR2: DFQATT, SNEGSKA (reference sequence). The CDR3 loop spans 14 amino acids. The CDR3 reads CSARTGDRQETQYF. Written as DNA, the CDR3 is TGCAGTGCTAGGACAGGGGACCGCCAAGAGACCCAGTACTTC.

V is TRBV7-8 and J is TRBJ2-5; 11 bases align to TRBD2. Germline lookup yields CDR1 SGHVS and CDR2 FQNEAQ. This CDR3 is 17 amino acids long. V gave up 10 bases and J gave up 4 bases; unmatched junction bases: 17. The CDR3 sequence: CATILPPIAGGPETQYF. CDR3 nucleotide sequence: TGTGCCACCATCCTGCCCCCTATAGCGGGGGGGCCAGAGACCCAGTACTTC.

This clonotype was recorded a few times. The chain combines TRBV6-1 with TRBJ1-1, with D uncertain. V gave up 5 bases and J gave up 4 bases, with 14 bases separating them. The CDR3 is 14 residues long. Per germline, CDR1 MNHNS and CDR2 SASEGT. The CDR3 DNA reads as TGTGCCAGCAGTTCGGACTGGAGCGGCACTGAAGCTTTCTTT. It codes for CASSSDWSGTEAFF.

The genes are TRBV6-2 or TRBV6-3 and TRBJ1-1; TRBD1 is a possible D gene (5 bases). Per germline, CDR1 MNHEY and CDR2 SVGEGT. The CDR3 loop spans 12 amino acids. The V and J ends lost 6 bases and 8 bases respectively, with 13 bases between them. For the CDR3, the DNA is TGTGCCAGCAGCTGGGCAGGGCCAGAAGCTTTCTTT. It codes for CASSWAGPEAFF.

V gene TRBV6-2 or TRBV6-3 combines with J gene TRBJ2-2, with unresolved D. The germline CDR1 and CDR2 sequences are MNHEY and SVGEGT. The CDR3 runs to 14 residues. The ends were cut back, 0 bases at V and 5 bases at J, with 7 bases in the middle. The CDR3 DNA reads as TGTGCCAGCAGTTACTCTGGAGCAACCGGGGAGCTGTTTTTT. This sequence encodes CASSYSGATGELFF.

The V call is TRBV14, the J call TRBJ2-1; D unclear. Germline V lookup: CDR1 SGHDN, CDR2 FVKESK. The CDR3 covers 13 residues. The V end was cut by 8 bases, the J end by 0 bases, with 8 bases between. In DNA form, the CDR3 reads TGTGCCAGCGGGGAAAGCTCCTACAATGAGCAGTTCTTC. Translation gives CASGESSYNEQFF.

The rearrangement uses TRBV14 and TRBJ2-1, with D uncertain. V was trimmed by 1 base and J by 4 bases, leaving 8 bases between them. The CDR3 has 14 residues. The germline CDR1 and CDR2 sequences are SGHDN and FVKESK. The CDR3 sequence is CASSQGINYNEQFF. CDR3 bases: TGTGCCAGCAGCCAAGGAATTAATTACAATGAGCAGTTCTTC. Drawing the rest from reference TRBV14 and TRBJ2-1, the complete variable domain is EAGVTQFPSHSVIEKGQTVTLRCDPISGHDNLYWYRRVMGKEIKFLLHFVKESKQDESGMPNNRFLAERTGGTYSTLKVQPAELEDSGVYFCASSQGINYNEQFFGPGTRLTVL.

The CDR3 coding sequence is TGCAGCGTTGATGGTGGGACATACAATGAGCAGTTCTTC. Translating gives CSVDGGTYNEQFF. V usage is TRBV29-1 and J usage is TRBJ2-1; perhaps TRBD1 as D (6 bases). This CDR3 contains 13 residues. V lost 3 bases and J lost 4, with 10 bases in between. The germline CDR1 and CDR2 sequences are SQVTM and ANQGSEA.

The chain couples TRBV9 to TRBJ1-6, with D perhaps matching TRBD1 (6 bases). The V gene's germline CDR1 is SGDLS and CDR2 YYNGEE. The V and J ends lost 3 bases and 9 bases respectively, with 10 bases between them. The length of the CDR3 is 13 residues. CDR3 nucleotides: TGTGCCAGCAGCGCGAGGGGGGGTTCACCCCTCCACTTT. Translated: CASSARGGSPLHF.

This chain joins TRBV9 and TRBJ2-1, with D unclear. The CDR3 length is 13 residues. V lost 1 base to trimming and J lost 8 bases, with 10 bases between them. Germline values: CDR1 SGDLS, CDR2 YYNGEE. The CDR3 here is CASSVSGFDEQFF. CDR3 nucleotides: TGTGCCAGCAGCGTATCAGGCTTCGATGAGCAGTTCTTC.

The rearrangement uses TRBV20-1 and TRBJ2-1; D remains unclear. The ends were cut back, 0 bases at V and 1 base at J, with 7 bases in the middle. There are 14 residues in the CDR3. CDR1 and CDR2 (germline): DFQATT, SNEGSKA (reference sequence). The CDR3 is CSARDTVSYNEQFF. In DNA, the CDR3 is TGCAGTGCTAGAGATACGGTTTCCTACAATGAGCAGTTCTTC.

The chain combines TRBV9 with TRBJ2-2; TRBD1 might be the D (5 bases). V was clipped by 0 bases and J by 6 bases, with 12 bases between them. CDR1 SGDLS and CDR2 YYNGEE come from the germline V gene. The CDR3 totals 15 residues. Written as DNA, the CDR3 is TGTGCCAGCAGCGTAGGGGGCGGTCGATCCGGGGAGCTGTTTTTT. It yields the protein CASSVGGGRSGELFF.

V usage is TRBV7-9 and J usage is TRBJ2-7, with TRBD1 matching over 7 bases. The germline V gene has CDR1 SEHNR and CDR2 FQNEAQ (reference sequence). The CDR3 has 15 amino acids. The V gene end was trimmed by 5 bases and the J gene end by 0 bases; junction bases not matched to a gene: 7. The DNA for the CDR3 is TGTGCCAGCAGCCACTCGGGACAGATCTCCTACGAGCAGTACGTC. It is translated as CASSHSGQISYEQYV.